These 8 T cell receptor beta chains were sequenced from one sample in a study of blood T cell repertoires in COVID-19. Libraries were prepared by immunoSEQ multiplex PCR; TCRdb keeps only in-frame clonotypes and omits some of them. The sample has a few hundred thousand clones; 83% are singletons. The sample taken for sequencing was PBMCs or T cells enriched from blood (not recorded which). Receptors were obtained from a woman in her 50s who had recovered from COVID-19.

The chain recombines TRBV6-5 with TRBJ1-4; unclear D gene. V was pared by 6 bases and J by 4 bases, with 9 bases between. The germline CDR1 and CDR2 sequences are MNHEY and SVGAGI. The CDR3 totals 13 residues. As DNA, the CDR3 is TGTGCCAGCAGCCAGGCCCGTAATGAAAAACTGTTTTTT. Translating gives CASSQARNEKLFF.

The chain recombines TRBV30 with TRBJ1-2; possibly TRBD1 for D (6 bases). Looked up from germline, CDR1 is GTSNPN and CDR2 is SVGIG (reference sequence). The CDR3 spans 12 residues. Trimming pared 2 bases from V and 4 bases from J, leaving 8 bases between. The CDR3 here is CAWSQGTYGYTF. CDR3 in DNA: TGTGCCTGGAGTCAGGGGACCTATGGCTACACCTTC.

The rearrangement uses TRBV3-1 (or the pseudogene TRBV3-2) and TRBJ2-1; 7 bases are a match to TRBD2. The germline V gene has CDR1 LGHDT and CDR2 YNNKEL (reference sequence). The CDR3 runs to 16 residues. J gave up 5 bases and V 5 bases, and 12 bases lay outside the gene matches. CDR3 residues: CASSTTFGTTNNEQFF. In DNA form, the CDR3 reads TGTGCCAGCAGCACAACCTTCGGGACTACCAACAATGAGCAGTTCTTC.

The sample holds one count of this clone. The chain joins TRBV19 to TRBJ2-3, with 11 bases that match TRBD1. With V trimmed by 3 bases and J by 0 bases, 2 bases remained unmatched. CDR3 length: 16 residues. Germline V CDR1 and CDR2: LNHDA, SQIVND (reference sequence). The CDR3 sequence is CASSMWDRGSTDTQYF. For the CDR3, the DNA is TGTGCCAGTAGTATGTGGGACAGGGGGAGCACAGATACGCAGTATTTT.

The chain couples TRBV6-4 to TRBJ2-2; perhaps TRBD2 as D (7 bases). The CDR3 spans 17 residues. Germline-derived CDR1 and CDR2 are MRHNA and SNTAGT. V was clipped by 0 bases and J by 0 bases, with 11 bases between them. In nucleotides, the CDR3 is TGTGCCAGCAGTGACTCATTCGGGGGGCCGAACACCGGGGAGCTGTTTTTT. This gives the protein CASSDSFGGPNTGELFF.

Notes on this clone: At one boundary the junction diverges from the germline segment, which might be a read error. The J gene is TRBJ2-1, the V gene TRBV20-1, with 7 bases fitting TRBD1. The germline V gene has CDR1 DFQATT and CDR2 SNEGSKA (reference sequence). The CDR3 covers 11 residues. The chain's CDR3 is CSASETGSPVF. The CDR3 DNA follows: TGCAGTGCTAGCGAGACAGGGAGCCCGGTCTTC.

The CDR3 sequence is CASSRLYGESEAFF. The CDR3 nucleotides are TGTGCCAGCAGCCGCCTGTACGGAGAGAGTGAAGCTTTCTTT. The chain recombines TRBV9 with TRBJ1-1, with unresolved D. The CDR3 contains 14 residues. Germline CDR1 is SGDLS and CDR2 is YYNGEE. The V and J ends lost 4 bases and 7 bases respectively, with 17 bases between them. Together with reference TRBV9 and TRBJ1-1, the CDR3 gives the full variable domain: DSGVTQTPKHLITATGQRVTLRCSPRSGDLSVYWYQQSLDQGLQFLIQYYNGEERAKGNILERFSAQQFPDLHSELNLSSLELGDSALYFCASSRLYGESEAFFGQGTRLTVV.

Comment on this clone: At one boundary the junction diverges from the germline segment, which might be a read error. The chain has TRBV7-7 and TRBJ2-3; 10 bases fit TRBD1. From germline, CDR1 is SSHAT and CDR2 FNYEAQ (reference sequence). This CDR3 contains 15 residues. In DNA form, the CDR3 reads TGTGCTAGCAGCACCGGACAGGGGGGCCCAGATACGCAGTATTTT. It is translated as CASSTGQGGPDTQYF.